This T cell receptor (beta chain) was sequenced for a study of blood T cells in healthy people across ages. Broader study findings: More naive CD4+ cells and higher diversity were found in long-lived than in aged donors. The study lacked donor CMV status, which possibly confounded expanded clonotype changes.

PCR was performed a second time for about 7 to 12 cycles using a sample-barcoded 5' primer and a J-beta primer mix. Each of the cDNA molecules was tagged by a template-switch adaptor with 12 random nucleotides. The yield of each sample was at least 2.5 million CDR3-containing paired-end reads. Via MiXCR, TCRdb re-called the 5' RACE reads, giving one row per CDR3 protein. The sample gives under 1,000,000 distinct CDR3 sequences, 46% of which show up once; 15% to 20% is in the top ten. Worth noting for this clonotype: Its antigen remains unidentified.

This sequence was found in a man of 80 years or more in good health. The sequencing sample was made of blood.

The CDR3 here is CASSGGGSLYEQYF. CDR3 bases: TGTGCCAGCAGTGGGGGGGGGTCCTTATACGAGCAGTACTTC. The rearrangement uses TRBV2 and TRBJ2-7, with 7 positions matching TRBD2. The CDR3 spans 14 residues. The germline CDR1 and CDR2 sequences are SNHLY and FYNNEI. J was trimmed by 4 bases and V by 4 bases; bases with no gene match: 7.